This T cell receptor beta chain was identified during a study of cytomegalovirus exposure and HLA in healthy donors. Study at large: Sequencing of around 200 million T cells in an earlier analysis found roughly 120 million unique TCR beta sequences. Study conclusions and caveats: In all likelihood, a cluster of highly shared sequence variants was a sequencing artifact. The number of N-insertions in an Asian-associated ancestry cluster was reportedly below the approximately 700-donor mean in a later analysis.

PCR involved 60 Vbeta and 13 Jbeta primers. Sequenced by immunoSEQ multiplex PCR; TCRdb stores in-frame clones only, minus some. The sample has over 100,000 clones, 70% to 85% seen once. Per germline, CDR1 SGHNT and CDR2 YYREEE (reference sequence). There are 15 residues in the CDR3. V lost 3 bases, J lost 15 bases, and 10 bases stayed unmatched. For this clone: Its antigen is as yet unknown.

This chain connects TRBV5-4 to TRBJ2-1; 15 nucleotides align to TRBD2. This sequence originates from a female donor in good health and CMV-seronegative. The specimen was PBMCs. The CDR3 loop is CASSSGLAGGGLGFF. The CDR3 nucleotides are TGTGCCAGCAGCTCCGGACTAGCGGGAGGGGGATTGGGGTTCTTC.